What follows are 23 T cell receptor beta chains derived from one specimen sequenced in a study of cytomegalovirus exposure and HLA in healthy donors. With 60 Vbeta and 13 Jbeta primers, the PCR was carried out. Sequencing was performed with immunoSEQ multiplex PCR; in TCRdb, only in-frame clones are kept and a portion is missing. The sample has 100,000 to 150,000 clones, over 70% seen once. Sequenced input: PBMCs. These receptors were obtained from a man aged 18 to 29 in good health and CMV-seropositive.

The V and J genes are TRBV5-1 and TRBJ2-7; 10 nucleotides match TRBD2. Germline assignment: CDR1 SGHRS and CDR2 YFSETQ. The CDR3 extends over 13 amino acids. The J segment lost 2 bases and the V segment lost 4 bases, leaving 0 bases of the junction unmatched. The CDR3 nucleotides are TGCGCCAGCAGCGGACTAGCGGCCTACGAGCAGTACTTC. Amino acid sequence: CASSGLAAYEQYF.

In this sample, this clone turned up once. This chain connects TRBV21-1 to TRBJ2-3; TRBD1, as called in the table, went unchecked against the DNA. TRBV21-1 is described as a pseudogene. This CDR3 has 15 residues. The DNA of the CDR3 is TGTGCCAGCAGCAAAGAGGGGTCTAATAACAATACGCAGTATTTT. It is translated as CASSKEGSNNNTQYF.

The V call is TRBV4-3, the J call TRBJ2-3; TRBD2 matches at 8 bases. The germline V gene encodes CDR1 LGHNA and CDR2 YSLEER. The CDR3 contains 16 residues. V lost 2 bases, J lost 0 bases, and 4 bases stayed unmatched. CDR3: CASSQFLAGSTDTQYF. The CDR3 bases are TGCGCCAGCAGCCAATTTTTAGCGGGAAGCACAGATACGCAGTATTTT.

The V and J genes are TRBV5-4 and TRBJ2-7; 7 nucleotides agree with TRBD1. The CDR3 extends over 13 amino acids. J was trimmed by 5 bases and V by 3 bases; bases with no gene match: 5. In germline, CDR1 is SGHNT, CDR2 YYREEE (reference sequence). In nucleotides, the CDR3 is TGTGCCAGCAGCTCGACAGGGCAGAACGAGCAGTACTTC. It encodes CASSSTGQNEQYF.

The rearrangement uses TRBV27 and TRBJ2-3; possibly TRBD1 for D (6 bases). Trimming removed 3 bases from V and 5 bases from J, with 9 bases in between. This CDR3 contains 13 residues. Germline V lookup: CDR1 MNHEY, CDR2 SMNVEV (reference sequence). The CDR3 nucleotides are TGTGCCAGCAGTTTGAACAGGGAAGATACGCAGTATTTT. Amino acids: CASSLNREDTQYF.

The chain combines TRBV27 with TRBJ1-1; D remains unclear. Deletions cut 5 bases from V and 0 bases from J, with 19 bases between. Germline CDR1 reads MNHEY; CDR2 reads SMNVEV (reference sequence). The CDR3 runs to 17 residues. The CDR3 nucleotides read TGTGCCAGCAGTCAAATACCGGGAGGCTCCGTGAACACTGAAGCTTTCTTT. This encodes CASSQIPGGSVNTEAFF.

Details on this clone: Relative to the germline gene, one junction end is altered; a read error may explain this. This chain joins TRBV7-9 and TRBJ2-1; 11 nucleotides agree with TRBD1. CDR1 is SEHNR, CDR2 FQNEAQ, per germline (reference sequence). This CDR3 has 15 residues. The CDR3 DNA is TGTTCCAGCAGCTTCGCCGGGACAGGGGGTCGGGAGCAGTTCTTC. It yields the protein CSSSFAGTGGREQFF.

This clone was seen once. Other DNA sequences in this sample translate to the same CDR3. CDR3 amino acids: CASSLQGQETQYF. The CDR3 DNA is TGCGCCAGCAGCTTGCAGGGGCAAGAGACCCAGTACTTC. The V gene is TRBV5-1, the J gene TRBJ2-5; tentative D call: TRBD1 (6 bases). V was cut by 1 base and J by 2 bases, with 6 bases left in between. Germline V gene sequence: CDR1 SGHRS, CDR2 YFSETQ. CDR3 length: 13 residues. The full variable domain, rest sourced from reference TRBV5-1 and TRBJ2-5, is KAGVTQTPRYLIKTRGQQVTLSCSPISGHRSVSWYQQTPGQGLQFLFEYFSETQRNKGNFPGRFSGRQFSNSRSEMNVSTLELGDSALYLCASSLQGQETQYFGPGTRLLVL.

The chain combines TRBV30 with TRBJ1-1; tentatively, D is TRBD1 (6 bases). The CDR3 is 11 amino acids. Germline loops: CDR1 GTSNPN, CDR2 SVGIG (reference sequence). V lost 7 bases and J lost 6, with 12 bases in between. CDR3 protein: CASRGGAEAFF. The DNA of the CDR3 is TGTGCCTCGAGGGGGGGGGCTGAAGCTTTCTTT.

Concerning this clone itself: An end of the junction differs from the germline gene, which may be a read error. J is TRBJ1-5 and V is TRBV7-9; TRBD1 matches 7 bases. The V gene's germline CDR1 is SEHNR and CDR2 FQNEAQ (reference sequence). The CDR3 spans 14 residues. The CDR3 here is CASSLQATGAPPIW. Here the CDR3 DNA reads TGTGCCAGCAGCTTACAGGCCACAGGGGCACCCCCCATTTGG.

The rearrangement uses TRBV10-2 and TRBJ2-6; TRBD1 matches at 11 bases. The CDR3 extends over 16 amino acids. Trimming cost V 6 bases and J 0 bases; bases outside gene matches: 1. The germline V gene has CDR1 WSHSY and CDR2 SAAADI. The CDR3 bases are TGCGCCAGCAGGGGGACAGGGGGCTCTGGGGCCAACGTCCTGACTTTC. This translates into CASRGTGGSGANVLTF.

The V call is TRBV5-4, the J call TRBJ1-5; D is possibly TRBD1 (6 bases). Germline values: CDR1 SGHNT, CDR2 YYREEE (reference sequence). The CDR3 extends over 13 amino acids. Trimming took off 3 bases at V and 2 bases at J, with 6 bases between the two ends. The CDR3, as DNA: TGTGCCAGCAGCTCAGGGGGCAATCAGCCCCAGCATTTT. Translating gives CASSSGGNQPQHF.

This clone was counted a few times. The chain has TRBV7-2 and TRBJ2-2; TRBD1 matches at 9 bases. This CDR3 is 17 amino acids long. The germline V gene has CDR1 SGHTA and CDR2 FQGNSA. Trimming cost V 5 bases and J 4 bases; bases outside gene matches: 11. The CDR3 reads CASSTTPGTGSTGELFF. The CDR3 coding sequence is TGTGCCAGCAGCACTACCCCCGGGACAGGGAGCACCGGGGAGCTGTTTTTT.

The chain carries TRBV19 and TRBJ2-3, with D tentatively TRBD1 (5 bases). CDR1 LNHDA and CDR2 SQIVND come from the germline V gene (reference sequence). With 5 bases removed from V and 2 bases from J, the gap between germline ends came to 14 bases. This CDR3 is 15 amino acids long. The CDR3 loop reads CASSSAGILTDTQYF. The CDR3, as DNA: TGTGCCAGTAGTTCGGCAGGGATCCTCACAGATACGCAGTATTTT.

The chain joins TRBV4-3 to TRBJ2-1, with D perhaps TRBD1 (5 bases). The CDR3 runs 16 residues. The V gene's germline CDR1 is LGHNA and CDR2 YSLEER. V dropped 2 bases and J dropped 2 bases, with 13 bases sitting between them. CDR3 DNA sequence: TGCGCCAGCAGCCAACAGGGCCCTCGAGCCTACAATGAGCAGTTCTTC. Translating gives CASSQQGPRAYNEQFF.

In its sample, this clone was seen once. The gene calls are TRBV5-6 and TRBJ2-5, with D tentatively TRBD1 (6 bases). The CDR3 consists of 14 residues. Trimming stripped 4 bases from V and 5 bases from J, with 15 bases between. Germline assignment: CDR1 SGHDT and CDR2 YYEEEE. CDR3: CASSPFRQEETQYF. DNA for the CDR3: TGTGCCAGCAGCCCGTTTAGACAGGAGGAGACCCAGTACTTC.

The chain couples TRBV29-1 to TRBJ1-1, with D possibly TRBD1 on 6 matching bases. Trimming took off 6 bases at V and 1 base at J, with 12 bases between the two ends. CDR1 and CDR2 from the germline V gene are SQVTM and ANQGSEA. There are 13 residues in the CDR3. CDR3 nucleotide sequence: TGCAGCGTCAGAAAGACAGGGAACACTGAAGCTTTCTTT. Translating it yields CSVRKTGNTEAFF.

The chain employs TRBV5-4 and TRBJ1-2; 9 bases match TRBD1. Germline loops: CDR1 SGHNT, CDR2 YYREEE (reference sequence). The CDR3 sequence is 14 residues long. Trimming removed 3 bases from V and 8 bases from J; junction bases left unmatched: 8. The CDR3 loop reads CASSYRDRAGGYTF. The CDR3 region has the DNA TGTGCCAGCAGCTACCGGGACAGGGCTGGCGGCTACACCTTC.

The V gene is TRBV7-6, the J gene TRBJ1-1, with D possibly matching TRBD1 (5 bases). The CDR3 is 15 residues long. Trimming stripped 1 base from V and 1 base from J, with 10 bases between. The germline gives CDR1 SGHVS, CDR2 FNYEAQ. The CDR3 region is CASSLELGPNTEAFF. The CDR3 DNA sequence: TGTGCCAGCAGCTTAGAATTGGGGCCGAACACTGAAGCTTTCTTT.

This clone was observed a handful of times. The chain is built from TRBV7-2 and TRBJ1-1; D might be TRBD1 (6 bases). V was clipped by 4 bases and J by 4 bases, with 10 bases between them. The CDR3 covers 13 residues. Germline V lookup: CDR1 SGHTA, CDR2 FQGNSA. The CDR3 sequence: CASSSNRATEAFF. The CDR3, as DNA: TGTGCCAGCAGCTCCAACAGGGCCACTGAAGCTTTCTTT.

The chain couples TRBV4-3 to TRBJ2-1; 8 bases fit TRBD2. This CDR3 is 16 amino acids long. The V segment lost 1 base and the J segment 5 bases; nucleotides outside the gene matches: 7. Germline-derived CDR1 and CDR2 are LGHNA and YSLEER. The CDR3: CASSQVDSGINNEQFF. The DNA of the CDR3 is TGCGCCAGCAGCCAAGTGGATAGCGGGATAAACAATGAGCAGTTCTTC.

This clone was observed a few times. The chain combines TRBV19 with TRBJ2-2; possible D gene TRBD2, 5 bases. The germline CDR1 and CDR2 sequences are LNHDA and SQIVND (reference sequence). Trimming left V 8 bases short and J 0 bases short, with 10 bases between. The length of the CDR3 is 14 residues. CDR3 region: CASEEATNTGELFF. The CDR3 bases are TGTGCCAGTGAGGAGGCCACGAACACCGGGGAGCTGTTTTTT.

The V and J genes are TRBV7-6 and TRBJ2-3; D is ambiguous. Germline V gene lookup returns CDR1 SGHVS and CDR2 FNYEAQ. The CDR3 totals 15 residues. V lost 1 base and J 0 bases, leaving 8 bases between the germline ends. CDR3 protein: CASSLVPGSTDTQYF. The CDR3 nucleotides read TGTGCCAGCAGCTTAGTACCTGGCAGCACAGATACGCAGTATTTT.